This T cell receptor beta chain was profiled in a study of CD8 T cells in Susac syndrome. CD8+ and CD4+ blood T cells underwent TCR beta sequencing. Control patients had untreated stable or active relapsing-remitting multiple sclerosis by revised McDonald criteria. TEMRA cells underwent FACS enrichment and CD8+ and CD4+ T cells underwent negative isolation. Random hexamers primed reverse transcription of about 0.5 to 1 ug RNA. The TCR beta CDR3 was amplified by immunoSEQ multiplex PCR across 54 Vbeta, 13 Jbeta. Using its own MiXCR run on the immunoSEQ multiplex PCR reads, TCRdb lists one record per CDR3 protein. The table has about 250,000 distinct CDR3 sequences, 80% to 95% seen once. With 6 bases removed from V and 2 bases from J, the gap between germline ends came to 17 bases. The CDR3 is 16 residues long.

The chain carries TRBV12-3 or TRBV12-4 and TRBJ2-1; TRBD1 might be the D (5 bases). The sample comprised CD4+ T cells from PBMCs. The TCR was taken from a human donor with multiple sclerosis. The CDR3 nucleotides are TGTGCCAGCAGACCATCCAGGGTGGGCACCTACAATGAGCAGTTCTTC. Its protein product is CASRPSRVGTYNEQFF.